These 20 T cell receptor beta chains came from one sample sequenced in a study of Graves' ophthalmopathy and Graves' hyperthyroidism. Beta-chain TCR CDR3 regions were amplified from RNA transcripts. Scientists carried out first-round RT-PCR using HTBI primers and then a second-round multiplex PCR. Each CDR3 protein is one row after TCRdb ran MiXCR on the multiplex PCR reads. The top ten hold roughly 46% of the sample, which has about 740,000 distinct CDR3 sequences, roughly 41% seen once. Sequencing was carried out using peripheral blood. The receptors were gathered from an adult man with Graves' ophthalmopathy.

In this sample, this clonotype turned up a few times. The chain carries TRBV19 and TRBJ2-5; D might be TRBD2 (5 bases). V was trimmed by 3 bases and J by 0 bases, leaving 17 bases between them. This CDR3 is built from 17 residues. In germline, CDR1 is LNHDA, CDR2 SQIVND (reference sequence). The CDR3 nucleotides read TGTGCCAGTAGTATCCTCCAACAGACGGGGTACCAAGAGACCCAGTACTTC. Translated: CASSILQQTGYQETQYF.

V gene TRBV7-3 combines with J gene TRBJ2-3; D remains ambiguous. V lost 3 bases, J lost 0 bases, and 10 bases lay in between. Per germline, CDR1 SGHTA and CDR2 FQGTGA. The CDR3 consists of 15 residues. Here the CDR3 DNA reads TGTGCCAGCAGCTTCCGCGGACCTAGCACAGATACGCAGTATTTT. This translates into CASSFRGPSTDTQYF.

V gene TRBV3-1 combines with J gene TRBJ1-4; 8 bases line up with TRBD1. Germline loops: CDR1 LGHDT, CDR2 YNNKEL (reference sequence). The CDR3 covers 16 residues. V was clipped by 0 bases and J by 8 bases; unmatched bases: 8. CDR3 sequence reads: CASSQDPRTGNEKLFF. Here the CDR3 DNA reads TGTGCCAGCAGCCAAGACCCGCGGACAGGGAACGAAAAACTGTTTTTT.

This clonotype occurred many times. The chain is built from TRBV7-2 and TRBJ2-2; 9 positions agree with TRBD1. The V segment lost 6 bases and the J segment 5 bases; nucleotides outside the gene matches: 7. The CDR3 totals 15 residues. Germline V gives CDR1 SGHTA, CDR2 FQGNSA. The CDR3 loop reads CASSSGTGRTGELFF. For the CDR3, the DNA is TGTGCCAGCAGTTCCGGGACAGGGAGGACCGGGGAGCTGTTTTTT.

The V and J genes are TRBV25-1 and TRBJ2-2, with 8 bases that match TRBD2. V lost 5 bases to trimming and J lost 7 bases; unmatched junction nucleotides: 6. The CDR3 has 14 residues. Germline CDR1 reads MGHDK; CDR2 reads SYGVNS. The CDR3 region has the DNA TGTGCCAGCAGTTTCCGGGAGGGGATCGGGGAGCTGTTTTTT. This translates into CASSFREGIGELFF.

This clonotype came up a few times. The chain links TRBV28 to TRBJ1-2; maybe TRBD1 (6 bases). Germline CDR1 is MDHEN and CDR2 is SYDVKM. Trimming shortened V by 8 bases and J by 2 bases, and 12 bases separated the two germline ends. The CDR3 totals 13 residues. The CDR3 DNA reads as TGTGCCAGCCATCCAGGGGCCAACTATGGCTACACCTTC. Encoded protein: CASHPGANYGYTF.

This clonotype was seen more than once but under ten times. The V and J genes are TRBV15 and TRBJ2-5; weak D call: TRBD2 (6 bases). This CDR3 comprises 15 residues. The V gene lost 0 bases and the J gene lost 9 bases, with 17 bases spanning the gap. Looked up from germline, CDR1 is LNHNV and CDR2 is YYDKDF (reference sequence). CDR3: CATSRERGISQPQYF. In DNA, the CDR3 is TGTGCCACCAGCAGAGAGCGGGGAATTAGTCAGCCCCAGTACTTC.

This clonotype has at least ten counts. The CDR3 DNA follows: TGTGCCAGCAGGGTAGGCGAGGCCACCCAGTACTTC. Amino acid sequence: CASRVGEATQYF. The genes are TRBV2 and TRBJ2-5; no reliable D call. V was shortened by 6 bases and J by 8 bases, with 13 bases between the two germline ends. The CDR3 covers 12 residues. The germline V gene has CDR1 SNHLY and CDR2 FYNNEI.

About this clonotype: A much larger clone lies a single base off, so this may be a read error. This chain uses TRBV9 with TRBJ2-7; D tentatively reads TRBD1 or TRBD2 (5 bases each). CDR3 length: 15 amino acids. The germline V and J ends were trimmed by 0 bases and 1 base, with 11 bases remaining between them. Germline-derived CDR1 and CDR2 are SGDLS and YYNGEE. CDR3 bases: TGTGCCAGCAGCGTAGGATCGGGACGTTCCTACGAGCAGTACGTC. It yields the protein CASSVGSGRSYEQYV.

V gene TRBV7-9 combines with J gene TRBJ1-6; D is uncertain. The CDR3 sequence is 10 residues long. The ends were cut back, 5 bases at V and 12 bases at J, with 5 bases in the middle. In germline, CDR1 is SEHNR, CDR2 FQNEAQ (reference sequence). CDR3 nucleotides: TGTGCCAGCAGCATGAGACCCCTCCACTTT. Encoded protein: CASSMRPLHF.

There are a few counts of this clonotype. V gene TRBV25-1 combines with J gene TRBJ2-5, with 8 bases lining up with TRBD1. The V segment lost 1 base and the J segment 5 bases; nucleotides outside the gene matches: 30. This CDR3 has 23 residues. Germline lookup yields CDR1 MGHDK and CDR2 SYGVNS. The CDR3 region has the DNA TGTGCCAGCAGTGAATCCCCAGGGGGCTGGTACACCCTTTTGGGGCCTACCAAGGAGACCCAGTACTTC. It translates to CASSESPGGWYTLLGPTKETQYF.

This clonotype was counted between two and nine times. V is TRBV5-1 and J is TRBJ2-2; tentatively, D is TRBD2 (5 bases). From germline, CDR1 is SGHRS and CDR2 YFSETQ. With 5 bases removed from V and 1 base from J, the gap between germline ends came to 9 bases. CDR3 length equals 14 residues. CDR3 sequence reads: CASRRVENTGELFF. The CDR3 nucleotides read TGCGCCAGCAGGAGGGTTGAGAACACCGGGGAGCTGTTTTTT. The whole variable domain, remainder taken from reference TRBV5-1 and TRBJ2-2, is KAGVTQTPRYLIKTRGQQVTLSCSPISGHRSVSWYQQTPGQGLQFLFEYFSETQRNKGNFPGRFSGRQFSNSRSEMNVSTLELGDSALYLCASRRVENTGELFFGEGSRLTVL.

This clonotype came up many times. The chain carries TRBV7-2 and TRBJ2-5; D is unresolved. The germline V gene has CDR1 SGHTA and CDR2 FQGNSA. The CDR3 extends over 12 amino acids. Trimming left V 5 bases short and J 4 bases short, with 8 bases between. CDR3 protein: CASSPSRETQYF. CDR3 nucleotides: TGTGCCAGCAGCCCTTCGCGAGAGACCCAGTACTTC.

At least ten counts were recorded for this clonotype. V gene TRBV2 combines with J gene TRBJ1-1; D not certain. V was trimmed by 5 bases and J by 6 bases, leaving 19 bases between them. The CDR3 has 15 residues. Germline CDR1 and CDR2: SNHLY and FYNNEI. The CDR3 DNA follows: TGTGCCAGCAGTCTCTACGGTTCCCCTGGCGCTGAAGCTTTCTTT. Protein: CASSLYGSPGAEAFF.

The chain links TRBV2 to TRBJ1-2; 9 nucleotides align to TRBD1. The J segment lost 2 bases and the V segment lost 5 bases, leaving 12 bases of the junction unmatched. Germline V gene sequence: CDR1 SNHLY, CDR2 FYNNEI. The CDR3 runs 17 residues. CDR3 protein: CASSLRRRQGENYGYTF. The CDR3 coding sequence is TGTGCCAGCAGTTTAAGGCGAAGACAGGGGGAGAACTATGGCTACACCTTC.

This sequence joins TRBV12-3 or TRBV12-4 and TRBJ1-1; D perhaps matches TRBD1 (5 bases). This CDR3 is built from 14 residues. Trimming cost V 1 base and J 5 bases, with 11 bases left between them. The CDR3 DNA reads as TGTGCCAGCAGTTTAGGTGGGGGGTTAACTGAAGCTTTCTTT. It encodes CASSLGGGLTEAFF.

This clonotype was detected a few times. The rearrangement links TRBV20-1 to TRBJ1-5; D unresolved. The CDR3 contains 15 residues. In germline, CDR1 is DFQATT, CDR2 SNEGSKA (reference sequence). Deletions cut 3 bases from V and 2 bases from J, with 14 bases between. The CDR3 is CSARARGRGNQPQHF. CDR3 sequence (DNA): TGCAGTGCTAGGGCTCGGGGTCGGGGCAATCAGCCCCAGCATTTT.

The V gene is TRBV7-2, the J gene TRBJ2-5; 8 bases map to TRBD1. This CDR3 is 19 amino acids long. Trimming removed 6 bases from V and 2 bases from J; junction bases left unmatched: 20. The germline V gene has CDR1 SGHTA and CDR2 FQGNSA. The DNA for the CDR3 is TGTGCCAGCAGTTTATTCTCCCTGGCAGGGGGCTATGGGCAAGAGACCCAGTACTTC. Translating it yields CASSLFSLAGGYGQETQYF.

This chain uses TRBV18 with TRBJ2-5, with TRBD2 identical over 12 bases. V shed 1 base, J shed 0 bases, and the junction held 15 bases outside the gene matches. The CDR3 loop spans 21 amino acids. Germline V gives CDR1 KGHSH, CDR2 LQKENI. In DNA, the CDR3 is TGTGCCAGCTCACCACTGGATCCGACTAGCGGGAGTGGGAGCCACCAAGAGACCCAGTACTTC. This encodes CASSPLDPTSGSGSHQETQYF.

Of note for this clonotype: A read error may account for a junction end that differs from germline. The chain recombines TRBV7-2 with TRBJ1-1; unclear D gene. The CDR3 is made up of 13 amino acids. From germline, CDR1 is SGHTA and CDR2 FQGNSA. The CDR3 sequence: CASCQDWGNGAFF. The CDR3 DNA follows: TGCGCCAGCTGCCAAGACTGGGGAAACGGGGCTTTCTTT.